This T cell receptor (beta chain) was found in a study of blood T cell repertoires in COVID-19. Sequenced by immunoSEQ multiplex PCR; TCRdb stores in-frame clones only, minus some. The sample carries around 230,000 clones, roughly 85% recorded once. Participants came from roughly 24 US areas, aged roughly 18 to 89 years. There are 16 residues in the CDR3. Germline V CDR1 and CDR2: SEHNR, FQNEAQ (reference sequence). With 5 bases clipped from V and 1 base from J, the junction kept 7 bases outside the gene matches. This TCR was sampled from a woman aged 40 to 55 with acute COVID-19. Sample: PBMCs or T cells enriched from blood (not recorded which). The gene calls are TRBV7-9 and TRBJ1-1; 10 bases match TRBD1. CDR3 protein: CASSAGTGAANTEAFF. CDR3 coding DNA: TGTGCCAGCAGCGCCGGGACAGGGGCCGCGAACACTGAAGCTTTCTTT.